The present T cell receptor (beta chain) was sequenced within a study of T cell responses to AZD1222 COVID-19 vaccine. Clones were read by immunoSEQ multiplex PCR, and TCRdb kept only the in-frame ones, dropping some. Among about 130,000 clones, about 90% were seen once, and the ten largest hold about 2.1%. The CDR3 spans 12 residues. Germline lookup yields CDR1 SGDLS and CDR2 YYNGEE. V gave up 4 bases and J gave up 8 bases, with 12 bases separating them. The J gene is TRBJ1-2, the V gene TRBV9; D is unclear. The sequence was obtained from an adult in good health. The sample was peripheral blood, taken on day 0 of AZD1222 vaccination. Here the CDR3 reads CASSSREWGYTF. The CDR3 DNA follows: TGTGCCAGCAGCTCCCGCGAGTGGGGCTACACCTTC.